The clone carrying this T cell receptor (beta chain) was counted only a few times. No cell sorting was done before RNA was extracted from the tissue. More than 3 cm separated this lung sample from the edge of the tumor. TCRbeta libraries were built with three rounds of nested PCR, modified from ARM-PCR. TCRdb independently ran MiXCR on the multiplex PCR reads; one entry per CDR3 protein. The repertoire has approximately 66,000 distinct CDR3 sequences, roughly 60% of them found once; the top ten carry about 32%. The data belong to a study of tumor and adjacent non-tumor tissue in lung cancer. Study background: Aged about 30 to 85 years, patients included 9 to 11 men and a handful of women with stage I to III disease.

CDR1 DFQATT and CDR2 SNEGSKA come from the germline V gene (reference sequence). The CDR3 loop spans 16 amino acids. The V and J ends lost 3 bases and 3 bases, in that order; junction bases with no gene match: 5. This clonotype was obtained from a man in his 70s with non-small cell lung cancer. The chain carries TRBV20-1 and TRBJ2-1, with 13 nucleotides matching TRBD2. Sequencing used distant non-tumor lung tissue. CDR3 residues: CSARGLAGINYNEQFF. The CDR3 DNA sequence: TGCAGTGCTAGGGGACTAGCGGGAATAAACTACAATGAGCAGTTCTTC.